Following are 5 T cell receptor beta chains from one sample sequenced in a study of blood T cell repertoires in COVID-19. Some clones are missing from TCRdb's copy, which holds only in-frame ones; the method was immunoSEQ multiplex PCR. This sample has over 250,000 clones; 80% to 90% occur once, and the top ten carry about 11%. Sequenced material: peripheral blood. The receptors were gathered from a woman in her seventies with acute or convalescent COVID-19.

There are a few counts of this clone. The chain combines TRBV7-3 with TRBJ2-5, with D perhaps matching TRBD2 (6 bases). Per germline, CDR1 SGHTA and CDR2 FQGTGA. Trimming left V 5 bases short and J 4 bases short, with 17 bases between. The CDR3 is 15 amino acids. The CDR3 sequence is CASSPSGTWGETQYF. CDR3 DNA: TGTGCCAGCAGCCCGTCCGGGACTTGGGGAGAGACCCAGTACTTC. The variable domain in full, with the rest retrieved from reference TRBV7-3 and TRBJ2-5, is GAGVSQTPSNKVTEKGKYVELRCDPISGHTALYWYRQSLGQGPEFLIYFQGTGAADDSGLPNDRFFAVRPEGSVSTLKIQRTERGDSAVYLCASSPSGTWGETQYFGPGTRLLVL.

This sequence joins TRBV5-4 and TRBJ2-1; possible D gene TRBD1, 6 bases. Trimming took 8 bases from V and 7 from J, leaving 16 bases between them. This CDR3 spans 13 amino acids. The germline V gene encodes CDR1 SGHNT and CDR2 YYREEE (reference sequence). DNA of the CDR3: TGTGCCAGAGGGGACACCAACACGAATGAGCAGTTCTTC. This sequence encodes CARGDTNTNEQFF.

This clone was seen once. The rearrangement links TRBV5-1 to TRBJ1-1, with D perhaps matching TRBD1 (6 bases). The CDR3 has 15 amino acids. Germline V gene sequence: CDR1 SGHRS, CDR2 YFSETQ. V was clipped by 2 bases and J by 0 bases, with 11 bases between them. The CDR3 loop reads CASSFIQGLNTEAFF. The DNA of the CDR3 is TGCGCCAGCAGCTTTATTCAGGGGTTGAACACTGAAGCTTTCTTT.

This chain connects TRBV2 to TRBJ1-3, with 8 bases that match TRBD1. The V gene's germline CDR1 is SNHLY and CDR2 FYNNEI. This CDR3 is 15 amino acids long. J gave up 0 bases and V 6 bases, and 4 bases lay outside the gene matches. This CDR3 is CASRLGQASGNTIYF. Written as DNA, the CDR3 is TGTGCCAGCAGGCTGGGACAGGCCTCTGGAAACACCATATATTTT.

This sequence joins TRBV6-5 and TRBJ2-5; D is possibly TRBD2 (7 bases). V lost 11 bases and J lost 6, with 22 bases in between. This CDR3 spans 14 amino acids. Per the germline V gene, CDR1 is MNHEY and CDR2 is SVGAGI. CDR3 region: CAAGGPPGGQTQYF. CDR3 bases: TGTGCCGCCGGGGGGCCCCCCGGGGGGCAGACCCAGTACTTC.